This T cell receptor beta chain was sequenced for a study of cytomegalovirus exposure and HLA in healthy donors. Germline V gene data show CDR1 as SEHNR and CDR2 as FQNEAQ (reference sequence). Trimming took off 0 bases at V and 6 bases at J, with 15 bases between the two ends. There are 15 residues in the CDR3. Produced via immunoSEQ multiplex PCR; TCRdb's table is partial and in-frame only. The table shows 250,000 to 350,000 clones, with about nine tenths occurring only once. The specimen was PBMCs. The sequence derives from a woman between 18 and 29 years old in good health and CMV-seronegative. The genes are TRBV7-9 and TRBJ2-7; D remains unclear. The CDR3 DNA is TGTGCCAGCAGCTTAGCGGGTTACCGCCGAGGCGAGCAGTACTTC. Its protein is CASSLAGYRRGEQYF.